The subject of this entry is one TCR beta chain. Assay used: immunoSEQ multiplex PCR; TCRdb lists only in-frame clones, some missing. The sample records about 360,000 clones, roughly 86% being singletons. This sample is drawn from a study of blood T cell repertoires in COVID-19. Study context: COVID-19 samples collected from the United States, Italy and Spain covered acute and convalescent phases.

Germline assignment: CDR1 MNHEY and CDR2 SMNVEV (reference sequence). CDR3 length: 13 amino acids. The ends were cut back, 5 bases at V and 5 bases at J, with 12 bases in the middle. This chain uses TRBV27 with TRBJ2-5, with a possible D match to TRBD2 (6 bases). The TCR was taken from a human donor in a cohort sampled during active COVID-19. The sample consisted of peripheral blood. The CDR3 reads CASSRPGGETQYF. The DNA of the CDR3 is TGTGCCAGCAGTCGGCCAGGAGGGGAGACCCAGTACTTC.